In its sample, the clone carrying this T cell receptor (beta chain) was seen once. This record belongs to a study of blood T cell repertoires in COVID-19. Across the study: Sources were T cells, B-cell-depleted T cells, or PBMCs; the material itself was cDNA or gDNA.

Trimming removed 4 bases at V and 0 bases at J, with 11 bases between. The CDR3 loop spans 16 amino acids. The germline CDR1 and CDR2 sequences are SGDLS and YYNGEE. Participant-reported clinical history was the basis for cohort assignment. Cohort 3 donors counted as recovered after two negative PCRs, clearance, or resolved symptoms. Clones were read by immunoSEQ multiplex PCR, and TCRdb kept only the in-frame ones, dropping some. This table has 300,000 or so clones, around 86% appearing once. The chain recombines TRBV9 with TRBJ1-6; D possibly corresponds to TRBD1 (6 bases). Sequenced sample: PBMCs or T cells enriched from blood (not recorded which). This clonotype was obtained from a woman younger than 35 who had recovered from COVID-19. This chain's CDR3 is CASSIGQSSYNSPLHF. Here the CDR3 DNA reads TGTGCCAGCAGCATAGGACAGAGCTCCTATAATTCACCCCTCCACTTT.